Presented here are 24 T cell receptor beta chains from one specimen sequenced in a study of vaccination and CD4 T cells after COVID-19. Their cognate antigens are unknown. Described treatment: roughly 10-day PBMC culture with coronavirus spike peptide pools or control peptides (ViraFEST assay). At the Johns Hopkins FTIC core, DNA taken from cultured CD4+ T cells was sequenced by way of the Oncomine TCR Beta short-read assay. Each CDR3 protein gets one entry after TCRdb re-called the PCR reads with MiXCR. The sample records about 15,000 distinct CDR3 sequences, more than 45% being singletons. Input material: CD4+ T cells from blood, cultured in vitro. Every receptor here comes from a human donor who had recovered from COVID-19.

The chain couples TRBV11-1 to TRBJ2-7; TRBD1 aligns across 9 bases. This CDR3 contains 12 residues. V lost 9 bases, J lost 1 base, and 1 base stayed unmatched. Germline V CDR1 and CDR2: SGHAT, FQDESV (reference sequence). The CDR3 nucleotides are TGTGCCAGTGGACAGGGGTCCTACGAGCAGTACTTC. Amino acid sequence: CASGQGSYEQYF.

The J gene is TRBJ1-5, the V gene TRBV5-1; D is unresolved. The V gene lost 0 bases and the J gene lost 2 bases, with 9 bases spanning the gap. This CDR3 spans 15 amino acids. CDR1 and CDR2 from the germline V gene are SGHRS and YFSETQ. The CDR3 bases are TGCGCCAGCAGCTTGGGTGATAGGGGCAATCAGCCCCAGCATTTT. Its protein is CASSLGDRGNQPQHF.

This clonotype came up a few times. CDR3 residues: CASSRSFSEQETQYF. CDR3 DNA sequence: TGTGCCAGCAGTCGGTCATTTAGCGAACAAGAGACCCAGTACTTC. The chain has TRBV6-2 or TRBV6-3 and TRBJ2-5; perhaps TRBD2 as D (5 bases). The CDR3 consists of 15 residues. Trimming pared 5 bases from V and 2 bases from J, leaving 15 bases between. Germline CDR1 reads MNHEY; CDR2 reads SVGEGT.

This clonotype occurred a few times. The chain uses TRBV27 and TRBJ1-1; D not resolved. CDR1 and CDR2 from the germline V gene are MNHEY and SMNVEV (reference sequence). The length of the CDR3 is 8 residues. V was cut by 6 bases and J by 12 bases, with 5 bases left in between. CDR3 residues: CASRWTFF. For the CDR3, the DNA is TGTGCCAGCAGATGGACTTTCTTT.

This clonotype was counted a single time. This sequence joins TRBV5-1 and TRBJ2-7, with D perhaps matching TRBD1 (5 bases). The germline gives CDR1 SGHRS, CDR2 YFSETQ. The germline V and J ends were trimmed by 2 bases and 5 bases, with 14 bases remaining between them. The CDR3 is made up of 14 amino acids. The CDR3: CASSLQAGPDEQYF. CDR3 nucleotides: TGCGCCAGCAGCTTACAAGCAGGGCCCGACGAGCAGTACTTC.

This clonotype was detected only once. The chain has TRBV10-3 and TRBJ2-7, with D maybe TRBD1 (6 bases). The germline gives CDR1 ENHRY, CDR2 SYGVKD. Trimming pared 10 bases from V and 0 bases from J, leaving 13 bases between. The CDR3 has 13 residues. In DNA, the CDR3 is TGTGCCACCCACACGGACAGCTCCTACGAGCAGTACTTC. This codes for CATHTDSSYEQYF.

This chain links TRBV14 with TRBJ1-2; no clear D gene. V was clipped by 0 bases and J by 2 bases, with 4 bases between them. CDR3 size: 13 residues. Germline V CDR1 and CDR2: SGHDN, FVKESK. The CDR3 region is CASSQDRNYGYTF. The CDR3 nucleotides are TGTGCCAGCAGCCAAGACCGGAACTATGGCTACACCTTC.

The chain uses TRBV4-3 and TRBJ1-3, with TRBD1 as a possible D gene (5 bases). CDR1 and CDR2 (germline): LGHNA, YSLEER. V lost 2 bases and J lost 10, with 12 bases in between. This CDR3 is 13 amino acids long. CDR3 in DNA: TGCGCCAGCAGCCAATCTCCCGGGGGTACCATATATTTT. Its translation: CASSQSPGGTIYF.

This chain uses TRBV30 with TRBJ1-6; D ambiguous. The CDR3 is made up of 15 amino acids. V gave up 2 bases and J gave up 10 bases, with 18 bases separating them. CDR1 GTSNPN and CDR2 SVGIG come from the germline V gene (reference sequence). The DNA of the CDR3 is TGTGCCTGGAGTATCCGGCCCTCTCAGTGGTCACCCCTCCACTTT. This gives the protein CAWSIRPSQWSPLHF.

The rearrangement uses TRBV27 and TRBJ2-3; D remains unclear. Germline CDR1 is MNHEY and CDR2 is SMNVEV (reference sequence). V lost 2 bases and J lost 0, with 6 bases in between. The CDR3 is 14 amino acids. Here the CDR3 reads CASSLSQSTDTQYF. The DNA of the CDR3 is TGTGCCAGCAGTTTAAGTCAGAGCACAGATACGCAGTATTTT.

CDR3 region: CASSGASGTGDTQYF. As DNA, the CDR3 is TGTGCCAGCAGTGGTGCTAGCGGGACGGGGGATACGCAGTATTTT. V and J are TRBV28 and TRBJ2-3; 9 nucleotides agree with TRBD2. Germline CDR1 MDHEN, CDR2 SYDVKM. The trim removed 5 bases at V and 6 bases at J, leaving 9 bases unmatched. The CDR3 consists of 15 residues.

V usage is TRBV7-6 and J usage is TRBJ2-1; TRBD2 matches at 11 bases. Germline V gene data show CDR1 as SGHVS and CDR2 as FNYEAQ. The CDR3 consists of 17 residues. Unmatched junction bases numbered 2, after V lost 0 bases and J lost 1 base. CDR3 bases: TGTGCCAGCAGCTTAGCAGGGACTAGCGGATCCTACAATGAGCAGTTCTTC. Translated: CASSLAGTSGSYNEQFF.

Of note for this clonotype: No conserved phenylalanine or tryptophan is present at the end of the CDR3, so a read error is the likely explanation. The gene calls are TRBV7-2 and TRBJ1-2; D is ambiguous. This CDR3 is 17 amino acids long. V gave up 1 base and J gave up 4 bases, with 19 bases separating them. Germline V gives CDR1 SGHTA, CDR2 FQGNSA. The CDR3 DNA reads TGTGCCAGCAGCTTAGGAGGAGCGGCAGGCCTCCCCTATGGCTACACCCTC. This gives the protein CASSLGGAAGLPYGYTL.

CDR3 coding DNA: TGTGCCAGCAGCGCCCGGAGTACTAGCGGGGGGGAGACCCAGTACTTC. It yields the protein CASSARSTSGGETQYF. The chain combines TRBV7-9 with TRBJ2-5, with 12 bases identical to TRBD2. Germline V gene data show CDR1 as SEHNR and CDR2 as FQNEAQ (reference sequence). The V segment lost 5 bases and the J segment 5 bases; nucleotides outside the gene matches: 9. The CDR3 has 16 residues.

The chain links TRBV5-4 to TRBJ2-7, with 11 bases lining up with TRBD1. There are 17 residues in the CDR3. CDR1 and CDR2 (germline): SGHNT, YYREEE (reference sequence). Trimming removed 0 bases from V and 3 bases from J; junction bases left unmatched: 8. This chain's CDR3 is CASSLAAAGTGGYEQYF. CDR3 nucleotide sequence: TGTGCCAGCAGCTTGGCGGCGGCCGGGACAGGGGGCTACGAGCAGTACTTC. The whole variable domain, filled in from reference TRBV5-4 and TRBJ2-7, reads ETGVTQSPTHLIKTRGQQVTLRCSSQSGHNTVSWYQQALGQGPQFIFQYYREEENGRGNFPPRFSGLQFPNYSSELNVNALELDDSALYLCASSLAAAGTGGYEQYFGPGTRLTVT.

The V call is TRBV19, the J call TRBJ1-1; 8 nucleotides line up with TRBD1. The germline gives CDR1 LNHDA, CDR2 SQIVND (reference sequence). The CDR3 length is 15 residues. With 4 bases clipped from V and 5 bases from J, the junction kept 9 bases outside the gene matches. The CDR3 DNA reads TGTGCCAGTAGTACCTCAGGGGGCATCGTTACTGAAGCTTTCTTT. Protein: CASSTSGGIVTEAFF.

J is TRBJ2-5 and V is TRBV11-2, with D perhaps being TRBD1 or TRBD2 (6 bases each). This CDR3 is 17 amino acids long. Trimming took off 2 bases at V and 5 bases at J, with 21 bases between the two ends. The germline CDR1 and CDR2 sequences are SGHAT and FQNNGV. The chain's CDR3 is CASSLSTGAPAEETQYF. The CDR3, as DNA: TGTGCCAGCAGCTTATCTACGGGGGCGCCGGCGGAGGAGACCCAGTACTTC.

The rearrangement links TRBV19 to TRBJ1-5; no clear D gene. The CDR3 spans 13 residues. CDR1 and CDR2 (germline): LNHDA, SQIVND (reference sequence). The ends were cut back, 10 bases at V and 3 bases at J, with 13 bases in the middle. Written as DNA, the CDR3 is TGTGCCACCACGAGGGAGGTCAATCAGCCCCAGCATTTT. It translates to CATTREVNQPQHF.

The CDR3 nucleotides are TGTGCCAGTAGTTTGCCGACAGGGGAGGGTGAAGCTTTCTTT. Amino acid sequence: CASSLPTGEGEAFF. The chain couples TRBV19 to TRBJ1-1, with TRBD1 matching 8 bases. This CDR3 spans 14 amino acids. Germline CDR1 reads LNHDA; CDR2 reads SQIVND (reference sequence). Trimming at V came to 5 bases and at J to 7 bases, leaving 9 bases not matched to a gene.

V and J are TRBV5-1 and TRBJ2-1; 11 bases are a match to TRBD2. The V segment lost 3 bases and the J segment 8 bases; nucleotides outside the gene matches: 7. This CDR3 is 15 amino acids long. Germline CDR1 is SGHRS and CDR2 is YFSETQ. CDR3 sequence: CASSYGTSGPDEQFF. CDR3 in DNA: TGCGCCAGCAGCTACGGGACTAGCGGACCCGATGAGCAGTTCTTC. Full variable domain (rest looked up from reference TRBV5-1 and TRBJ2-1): KAGVTQTPRYLIKTRGQQVTLSCSPISGHRSVSWYQQTPGQGLQFLFEYFSETQRNKGNFPGRFSGRQFSNSRSEMNVSTLELGDSALYLCASSYGTSGPDEQFFGPGTRLTVL.

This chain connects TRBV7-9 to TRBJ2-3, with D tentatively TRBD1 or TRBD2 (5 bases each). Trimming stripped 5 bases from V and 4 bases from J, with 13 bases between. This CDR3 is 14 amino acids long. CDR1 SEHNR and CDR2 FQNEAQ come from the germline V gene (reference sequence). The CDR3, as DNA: TGTGCCAGCAGCCGCATCAGGGACCCAGATACGCAGTATTTT. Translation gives CASSRIRDPDTQYF.

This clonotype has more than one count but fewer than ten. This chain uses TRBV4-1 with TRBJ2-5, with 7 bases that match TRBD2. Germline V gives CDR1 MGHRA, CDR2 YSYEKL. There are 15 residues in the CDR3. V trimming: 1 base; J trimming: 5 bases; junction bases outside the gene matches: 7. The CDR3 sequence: CASSQGLGGVETQYF. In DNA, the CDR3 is TGCGCCAGCAGCCAAGGACTGGGAGGGGTGGAGACCCAGTACTTC.

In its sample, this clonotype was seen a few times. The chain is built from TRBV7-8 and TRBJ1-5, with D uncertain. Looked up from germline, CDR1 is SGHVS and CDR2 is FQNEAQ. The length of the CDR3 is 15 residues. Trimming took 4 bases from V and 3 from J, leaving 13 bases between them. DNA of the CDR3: TGTGCCAGCAGCTCCGACGGTCACCACAATCAGCCCCAGCATTTT. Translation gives CASSSDGHHNQPQHF. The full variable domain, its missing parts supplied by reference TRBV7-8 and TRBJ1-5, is GAGVSQSPRYKVAKRGQDVALRCDPISGHVSLFWYQQALGQGPEFLTYFQNEAQLDKSGLPSDRFFAERPEGSVSTLKIQRTQQEDSAVYLCASSSDGHHNQPQHFGDGTRLSIL.

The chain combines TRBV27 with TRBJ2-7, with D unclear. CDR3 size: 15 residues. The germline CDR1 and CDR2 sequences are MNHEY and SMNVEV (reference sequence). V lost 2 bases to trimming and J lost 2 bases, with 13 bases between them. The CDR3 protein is CASSLGPGTTYEQYF. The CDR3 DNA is TGTGCCAGCAGTTTAGGGCCTGGCACCACCTACGAGCAGTACTTC.